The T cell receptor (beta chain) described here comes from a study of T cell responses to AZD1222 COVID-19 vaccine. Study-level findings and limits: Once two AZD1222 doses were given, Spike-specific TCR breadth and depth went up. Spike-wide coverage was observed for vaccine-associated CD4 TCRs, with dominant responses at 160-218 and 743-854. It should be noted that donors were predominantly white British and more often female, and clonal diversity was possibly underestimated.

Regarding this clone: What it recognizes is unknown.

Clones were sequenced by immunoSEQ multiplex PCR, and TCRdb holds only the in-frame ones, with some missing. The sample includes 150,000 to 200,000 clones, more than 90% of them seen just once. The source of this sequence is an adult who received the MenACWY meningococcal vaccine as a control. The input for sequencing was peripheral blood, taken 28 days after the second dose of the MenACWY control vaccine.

CDR3 loop: CASSVQGRITEAFF. CDR3 nucleotides: TGTGCCAGCAGCGTCCAGGGAAGAATCACTGAAGCTTTCTTT. The chain recombines TRBV9 with TRBJ1-1; perhaps TRBD1 as D (5 bases). Per germline, CDR1 SGDLS and CDR2 YYNGEE. The CDR3 sequence is 14 residues long. Trimming cost V 2 bases and J 4 bases, with 12 bases left between them. The full variable domain, completed using reference TRBV9 and TRBJ1-1, is DSGVTQTPKHLITATGQRVTLRCSPRSGDLSVYWYQQSLDQGLQFLIQYYNGEERAKGNILERFSAQQFPDLHSELNLSSLELGDSALYFCASSVQGRITEAFFGQGTRLTVV.